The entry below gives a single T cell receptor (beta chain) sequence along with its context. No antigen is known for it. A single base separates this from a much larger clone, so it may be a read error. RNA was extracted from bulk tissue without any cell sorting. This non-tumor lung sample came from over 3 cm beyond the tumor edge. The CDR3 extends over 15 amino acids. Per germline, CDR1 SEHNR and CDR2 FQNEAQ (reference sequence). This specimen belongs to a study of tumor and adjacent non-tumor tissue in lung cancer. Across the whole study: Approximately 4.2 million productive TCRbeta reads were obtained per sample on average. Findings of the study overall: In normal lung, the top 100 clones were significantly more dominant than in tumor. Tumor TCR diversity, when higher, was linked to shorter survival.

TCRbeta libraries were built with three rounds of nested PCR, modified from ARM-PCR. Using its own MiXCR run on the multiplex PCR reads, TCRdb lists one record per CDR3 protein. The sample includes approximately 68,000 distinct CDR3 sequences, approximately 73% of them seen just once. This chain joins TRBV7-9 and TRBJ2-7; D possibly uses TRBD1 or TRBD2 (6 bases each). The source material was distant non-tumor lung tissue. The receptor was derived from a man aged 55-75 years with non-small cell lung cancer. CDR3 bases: TGTACCAGCAGCTTAGTTGCGTCGGGGGCCCACGAGCAGTACTTC. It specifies CTSSLVASGAHEQYF.